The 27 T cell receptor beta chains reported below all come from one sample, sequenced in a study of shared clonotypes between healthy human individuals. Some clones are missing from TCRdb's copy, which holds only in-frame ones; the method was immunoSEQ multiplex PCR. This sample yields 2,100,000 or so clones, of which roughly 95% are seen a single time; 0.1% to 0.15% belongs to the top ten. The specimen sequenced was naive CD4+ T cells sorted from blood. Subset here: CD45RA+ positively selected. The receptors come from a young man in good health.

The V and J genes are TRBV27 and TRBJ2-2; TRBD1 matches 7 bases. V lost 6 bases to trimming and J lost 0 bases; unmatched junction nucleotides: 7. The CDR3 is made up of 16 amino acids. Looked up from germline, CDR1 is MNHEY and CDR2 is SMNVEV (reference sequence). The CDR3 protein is CASRASGTANTGELFF. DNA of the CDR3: TGTGCCAGCAGGGCCAGTGGGACAGCGAACACCGGGGAGCTGTTTTTT.

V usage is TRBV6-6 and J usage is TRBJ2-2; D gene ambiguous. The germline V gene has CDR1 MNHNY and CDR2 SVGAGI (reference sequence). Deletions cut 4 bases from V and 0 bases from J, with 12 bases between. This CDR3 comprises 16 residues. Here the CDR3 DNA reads TGTGCCAGCAGTTCCATCACCACAGCGAACACCGGGGAGCTGTTTTTT. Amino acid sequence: CASSSITTANTGELFF.

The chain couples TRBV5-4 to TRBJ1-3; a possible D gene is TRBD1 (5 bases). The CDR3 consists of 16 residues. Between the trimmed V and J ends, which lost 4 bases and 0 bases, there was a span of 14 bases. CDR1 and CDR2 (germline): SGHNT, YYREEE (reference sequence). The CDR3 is CASSPGDGRSGNTIYF. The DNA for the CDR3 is TGTGCCAGCAGCCCTGGGGACGGGCGCTCTGGAAACACCATATATTTT. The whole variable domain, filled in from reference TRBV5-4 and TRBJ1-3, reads ETGVTQSPTHLIKTRGQQVTLRCSSQSGHNTVSWYQQALGQGPQFIFQYYREEENGRGNFPPRFSGLQFPNYSSELNVNALELDDSALYLCASSPGDGRSGNTIYFGEGSWLTVV.

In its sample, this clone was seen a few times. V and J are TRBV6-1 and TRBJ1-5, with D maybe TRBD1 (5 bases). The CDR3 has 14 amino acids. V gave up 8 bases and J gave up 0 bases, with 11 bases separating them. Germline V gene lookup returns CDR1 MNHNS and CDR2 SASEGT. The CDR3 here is CASYDRNSNQPQHF. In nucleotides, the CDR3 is TGTGCCAGCTATGACAGAAATAGCAATCAGCCCCAGCATTTT.

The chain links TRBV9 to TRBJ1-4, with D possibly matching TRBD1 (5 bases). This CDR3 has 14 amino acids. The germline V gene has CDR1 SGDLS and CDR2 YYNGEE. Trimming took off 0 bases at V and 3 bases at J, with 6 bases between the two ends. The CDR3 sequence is CASSVEGSNEKLFF. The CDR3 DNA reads TGTGCCAGCAGCGTAGAGGGGTCTAATGAAAAACTGTTTTTT.

DNA of the CDR3: TGTGCCAGCAGTTTGTTGGTAGGCACTGAAGCTTTCTTT. This translates into CASSLLVGTEAFF. This chain uses TRBV27 with TRBJ1-1; D gene unclear. The CDR3 length is 13 residues. Trimming removed 3 bases at V and 4 bases at J, with 9 bases between. Germline CDR1 is MNHEY and CDR2 is SMNVEV (reference sequence).

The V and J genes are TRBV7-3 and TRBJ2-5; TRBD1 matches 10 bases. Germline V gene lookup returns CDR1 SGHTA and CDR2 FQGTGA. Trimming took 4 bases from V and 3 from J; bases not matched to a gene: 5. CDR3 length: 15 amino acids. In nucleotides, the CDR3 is TGTGCCAGCAGCTGGGGGACAGGGGTTAAAGAGACCCAGTACTTC. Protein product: CASSWGTGVKETQYF.

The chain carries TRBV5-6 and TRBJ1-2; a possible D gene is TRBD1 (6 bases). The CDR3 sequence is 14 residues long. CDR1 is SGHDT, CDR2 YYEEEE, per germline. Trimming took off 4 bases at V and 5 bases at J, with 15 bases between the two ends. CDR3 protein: CASSLGTNDYGYTF. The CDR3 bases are TGTGCCAGCAGCCTCGGGACAAATGATTATGGCTACACCTTC.

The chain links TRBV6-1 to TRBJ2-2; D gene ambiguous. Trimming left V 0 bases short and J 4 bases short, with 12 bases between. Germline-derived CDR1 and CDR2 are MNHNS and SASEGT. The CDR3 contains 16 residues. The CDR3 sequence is CASSEAPGVGTGELFF. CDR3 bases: TGTGCCAGCAGTGAAGCGCCAGGAGTCGGCACCGGGGAGCTGTTTTTT.

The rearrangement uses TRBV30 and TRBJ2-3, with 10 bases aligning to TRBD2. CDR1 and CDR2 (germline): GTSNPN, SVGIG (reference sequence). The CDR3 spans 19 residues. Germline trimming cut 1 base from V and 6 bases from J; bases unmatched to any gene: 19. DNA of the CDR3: TGTGCCTGGAGTGCAAACCCTCTTTATGCTAGCGGGAGATCGGATACGCAGTATTTT. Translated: CAWSANPLYASGRSDTQYF. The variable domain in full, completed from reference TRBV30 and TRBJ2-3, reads SQTIHQWPATLVQPVGSPLSLECTVEGTSNPNLYWYRQAAGRGLQLLFYSVGIGQISSEVPQNLSASRPQDRQFILSSKKLLLSDSGFYLCAWSANPLYASGRSDTQYFGPGTRLTVL.

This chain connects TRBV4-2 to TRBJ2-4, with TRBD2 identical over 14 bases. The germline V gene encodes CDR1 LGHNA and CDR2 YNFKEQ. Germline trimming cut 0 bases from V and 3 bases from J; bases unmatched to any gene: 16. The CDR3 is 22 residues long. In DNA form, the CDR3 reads TGTGCCAGCAGCCAAGATGGGGTATCGGGACTAGCGGGGGCCGGGGACAAAAACATTCAGTACTTC. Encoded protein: CASSQDGVSGLAGAGDKNIQYF.

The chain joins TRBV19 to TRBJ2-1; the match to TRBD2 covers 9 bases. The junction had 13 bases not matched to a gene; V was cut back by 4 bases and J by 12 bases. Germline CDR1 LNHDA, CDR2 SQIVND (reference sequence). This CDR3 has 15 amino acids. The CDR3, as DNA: TGTGCCAGTAGTACCCTAGCGGGGATCGGCTCGGGGCAGTTCTTC. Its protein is CASSTLAGIGSGQFF.

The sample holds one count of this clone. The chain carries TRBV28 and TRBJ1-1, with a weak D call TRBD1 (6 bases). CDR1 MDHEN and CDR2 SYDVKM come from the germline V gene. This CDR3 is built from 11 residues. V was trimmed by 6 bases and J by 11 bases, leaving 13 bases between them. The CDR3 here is CASSNRVLAFF. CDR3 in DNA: TGTGCCAGCAGCAACAGGGTTTTGGCTTTCTTT.

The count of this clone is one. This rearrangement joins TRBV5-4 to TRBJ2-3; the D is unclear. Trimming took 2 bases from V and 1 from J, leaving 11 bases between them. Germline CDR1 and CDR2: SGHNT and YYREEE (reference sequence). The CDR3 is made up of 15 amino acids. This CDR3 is CASSFPDSGTDTQYF. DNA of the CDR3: TGTGCCAGCAGCTTCCCCGACTCTGGCACAGATACGCAGTATTTT.

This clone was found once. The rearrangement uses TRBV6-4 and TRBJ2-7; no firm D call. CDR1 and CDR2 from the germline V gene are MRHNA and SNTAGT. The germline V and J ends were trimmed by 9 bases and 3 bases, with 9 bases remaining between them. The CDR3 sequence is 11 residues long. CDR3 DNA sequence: TGTGCCAGTAAGGGCCTCTACGAGCAGTACTTC. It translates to CASKGLYEQYF.

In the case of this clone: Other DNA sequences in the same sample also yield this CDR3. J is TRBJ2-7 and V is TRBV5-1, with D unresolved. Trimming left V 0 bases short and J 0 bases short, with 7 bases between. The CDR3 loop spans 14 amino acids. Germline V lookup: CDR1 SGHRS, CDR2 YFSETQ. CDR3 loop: CASSLDSSSYEQYF. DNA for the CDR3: TGCGCCAGCAGCTTGGACTCAAGCTCCTACGAGCAGTACTTC.

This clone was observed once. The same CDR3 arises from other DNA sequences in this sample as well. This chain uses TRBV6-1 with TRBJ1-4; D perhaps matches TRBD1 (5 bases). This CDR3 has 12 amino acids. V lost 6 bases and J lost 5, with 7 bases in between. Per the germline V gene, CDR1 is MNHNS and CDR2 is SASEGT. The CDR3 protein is CASRAGNEKLFF. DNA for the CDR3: TGTGCCAGCAGGGCAGGGAATGAAAAACTGTTTTTT.

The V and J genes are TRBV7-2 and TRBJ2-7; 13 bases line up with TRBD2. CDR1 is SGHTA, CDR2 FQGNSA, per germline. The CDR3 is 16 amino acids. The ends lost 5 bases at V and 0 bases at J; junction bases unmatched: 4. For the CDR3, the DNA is TGTGCCAGCAGCCTGGGACTAGCGGGAAACTCCTACGAGCAGTACTTC. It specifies CASSLGLAGNSYEQYF.

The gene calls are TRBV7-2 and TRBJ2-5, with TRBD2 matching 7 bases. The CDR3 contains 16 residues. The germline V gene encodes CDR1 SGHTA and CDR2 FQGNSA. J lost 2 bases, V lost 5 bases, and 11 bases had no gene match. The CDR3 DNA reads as TGTGCCAGCAGCGTCGCCGGGACTAAATCTCAAGAGACCCAGTACTTC. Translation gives CASSVAGTKSQETQYF.

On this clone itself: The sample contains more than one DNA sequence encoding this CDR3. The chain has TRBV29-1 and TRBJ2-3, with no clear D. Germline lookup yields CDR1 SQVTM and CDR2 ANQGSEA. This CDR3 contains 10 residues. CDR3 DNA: TGCAGTGCCCGCACAGATACGCAGTATTTT. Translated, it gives CSARTDTQYF.

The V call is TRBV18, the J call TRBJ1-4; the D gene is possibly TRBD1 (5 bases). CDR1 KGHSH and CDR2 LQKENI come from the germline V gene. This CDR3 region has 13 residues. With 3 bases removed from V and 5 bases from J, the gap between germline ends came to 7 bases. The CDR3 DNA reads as TGTGCCAGCTCACCTCGGGGGAATGAAAAACTGTTTTTT. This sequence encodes CASSPRGNEKLFF.

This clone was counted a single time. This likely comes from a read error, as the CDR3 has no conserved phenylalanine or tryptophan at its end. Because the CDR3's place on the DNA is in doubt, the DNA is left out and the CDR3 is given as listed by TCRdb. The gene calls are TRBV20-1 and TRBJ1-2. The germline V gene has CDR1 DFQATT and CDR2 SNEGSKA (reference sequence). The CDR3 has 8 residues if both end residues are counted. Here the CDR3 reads CSARDPGE.

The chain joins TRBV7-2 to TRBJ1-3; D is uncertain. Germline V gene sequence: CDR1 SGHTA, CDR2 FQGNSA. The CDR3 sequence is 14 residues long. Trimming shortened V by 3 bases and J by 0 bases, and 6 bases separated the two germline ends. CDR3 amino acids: CASSFPLSGNTIYF. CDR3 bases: TGTGCCAGCAGCTTTCCCCTCTCTGGAAACACCATATATTTT.

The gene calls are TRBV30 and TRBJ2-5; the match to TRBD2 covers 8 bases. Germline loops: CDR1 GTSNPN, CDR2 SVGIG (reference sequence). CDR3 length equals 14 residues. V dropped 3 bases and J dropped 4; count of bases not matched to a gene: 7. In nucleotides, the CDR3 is TGTGCCTGGAGCCGCGGGGGGATAAGAGAGACCCAGTACTTC. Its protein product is CAWSRGGIRETQYF.

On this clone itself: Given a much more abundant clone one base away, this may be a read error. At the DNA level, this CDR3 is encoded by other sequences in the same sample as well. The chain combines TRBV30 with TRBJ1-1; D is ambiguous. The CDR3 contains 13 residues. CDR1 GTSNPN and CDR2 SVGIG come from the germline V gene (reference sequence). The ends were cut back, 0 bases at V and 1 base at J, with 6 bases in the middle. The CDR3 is CAWSVGGNTEAFF. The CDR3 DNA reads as TGTGCCTGGAGTGTTGGAGGGAACACTGAAGCTTTCTTT.

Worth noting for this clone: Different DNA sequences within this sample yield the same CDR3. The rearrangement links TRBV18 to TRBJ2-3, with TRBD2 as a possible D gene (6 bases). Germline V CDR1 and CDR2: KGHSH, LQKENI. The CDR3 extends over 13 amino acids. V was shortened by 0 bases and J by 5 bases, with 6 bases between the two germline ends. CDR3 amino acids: CASSPPGGDTQYF. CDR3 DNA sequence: TGTGCCAGCTCACCACCCGGGGGAGATACGCAGTATTTT. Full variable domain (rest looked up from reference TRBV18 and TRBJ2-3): NAGVMQNPRHLVRRRGQEARLRCSPMKGHSHVYWYRQLPEEGLKFMVYLQKENIIDESGMPKERFSAEFPKEGPSILRIQQVVRGDSAAYFCASSPPGGDTQYFGPGTRLTVL.

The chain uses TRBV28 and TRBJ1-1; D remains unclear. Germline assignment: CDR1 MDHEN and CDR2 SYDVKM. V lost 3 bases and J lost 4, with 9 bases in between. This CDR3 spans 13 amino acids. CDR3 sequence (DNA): TGTGCCAGCAGTTTCCCCCGTTCCACTGAAGCTTTCTTT. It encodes CASSFPRSTEAFF. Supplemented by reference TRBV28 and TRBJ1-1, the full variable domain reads DVKVTQSSRYLVKRTGEKVFLECVQDMDHENMFWYRQDPGLGLRLIYFSYDVKMKEKGDIPEGYSVSREKKERFSLILESASTNQTSMYLCASSFPRSTEAFFGQGTRLTVV.